The 5 T cell receptor beta chains below were found in one sample sequenced in a study of blood T cell repertoires in COVID-19. Assay: immunoSEQ multiplex PCR; the TCRdb copy retains only in-frame clones and omits some. The sample carries 150,000 to 200,000 clones, approximately 81% recorded once. The material sequenced was peripheral blood. These receptors were obtained from a woman between 65 and 79 years old with COVID-19, enrolled during active disease.

The V gene is TRBV7-9, the J gene TRBJ1-5; 8 bases are a match to TRBD1. CDR1 is SEHNR and CDR2 is FQNEAQ in the germline V gene (reference sequence). J lost 5 bases, V lost 4 bases, and 10 bases had no gene match. CDR3 length equals 16 residues. The CDR3 nucleotides are TGTGCCAGCAGCTCGGCCGGACAGGGTAGATATCAGCCCCAGCATTTT. Amino acids: CASSSAGQGRYQPQHF.

This clone is a singleton in its sample. J is TRBJ1-5 and V is TRBV28, with D unclear. Germline V gives CDR1 MDHEN, CDR2 SYDVKM. The CDR3 is 17 amino acids. The V gene lost 1 base and the J gene lost 0 bases, with 13 bases spanning the gap. CDR3 DNA: TGTGCCAGCAGTTTATCGGCGGCGGGATATAGCAATCAGCCCCAGCATTTT. Protein sequence: CASSLSAAGYSNQPQHF. The full variable domain, its missing parts supplied by reference TRBV28 and TRBJ1-5, is DVKVTQSSRYLVKRTGEKVFLECVQDMDHENMFWYRQDPGLGLRLIYFSYDVKMKEKGDIPEGYSVSREKKERFSLILESASTNQTSMYLCASSLSAAGYSNQPQHFGDGTRLSIL.

The rearrangement uses TRBV28 and TRBJ1-5; a possible D gene is TRBD1 (5 bases). Germline CDR1 is MDHEN and CDR2 is SYDVKM. The CDR3 consists of 18 residues. V was shortened by 5 bases and J by 6 bases, with 26 bases between the two germline ends. The CDR3: CASSPSTGQTAYLQPQHF. CDR3 nucleotide sequence: TGTGCCAGCAGTCCCTCCACCGGACAAACCGCTTATCTTCAGCCCCAGCATTTT.

The chain uses TRBV6-5 and TRBJ1-1; a weak D match, TRBD1 (5 bases). The CDR3 sequence is 13 residues long. Trimming took 8 bases from V and 6 from J, leaving 16 bases between them. From germline, CDR1 is MNHEY and CDR2 SVGAGI. CDR3 nucleotide sequence: TGTGCCAGCGAGGGACTTCTGGAAGCTGAAGCTTTCTTT. This codes for CASEGLLEAEAFF.

V is TRBV19 and J is TRBJ1-2; D unresolved. Germline CDR1 is LNHDA and CDR2 is SQIVND (reference sequence). V gave up 5 bases and J gave up 5 bases, with 12 bases separating them. This CDR3 region has 13 residues. The CDR3 DNA reads as TGTGCCAGTAGTCCGGCAGGAATTTATGGCTACACCTTC. It is translated as CASSPAGIYGYTF. The variable domain in full, completed from reference TRBV19 and TRBJ1-2, reads DGGITQSPKYLFRKEGQNVTLSCEQNLNHDAMYWYRQDPGQGLRLIYYSQIVNDFQKGDIAEGYSVSREKKESFPLTVTSAQKNPTAFYLCASSPAGIYGYTFGSGTRLTVV.